This TCR beta chain derives from a study of human T cells and chemical hapten exposure. Specified time point: pre-sensitization, week 0. Described treatment: therapeutic diphenylcyclopropenone sensitization with weekly scalp DPC. Samples of blood were obtained prior to the application of each patch test. Total RNA extraction was carried out from unfractionated whole blood. Study-wide points: Expanded TCRs formed significantly more large CDR3 similarity clusters than controls.

Individual cDNA molecules each carried unique molecular identifiers attached by the library. One entry per CDR3 protein results from TCRdb running MiXCR on the RACE reads. The sample carries tens of thousands of distinct CDR3 sequences, 8% to 10% recorded once. The table lists this clonotype with many counts. What it binds is unknown. The germline CDR1 and CDR2 sequences are SEHNR and FQNEAQ (reference sequence). CDR3 length: 11 amino acids. Trimming stripped 4 bases from V and 2 bases from J, with 2 bases between. V usage is TRBV7-9 and J usage is TRBJ2-5; D is ambiguous. The sequence came from a man aged 35-49 years with alopecia areata. Some clones in this sample may be carry-over from other donors' samples. The source was whole blood, collected in connection with sensitization to the hapten diphenylcyclopropenone (DPC). The CDR3 nucleotides read TGTGCCAGCAGCTCACAAGAGACCCAGTACTTC. It translates to CASSSQETQYF. Based on the CDR3 plus reference TRBV7-9 and TRBJ2-5, the full variable domain is DTGVSQNPRHKITKRGQNVTFRCDPISEHNRLYWYRQTLGQGPEFLTYFQNEAQLEKSRLLSDRFSAERPKGSFSTLEIQRTEQGDSAMYLCASSSQETQYFGPGTRLLVL.